The 5 T cell receptor beta chains in this list originate from one sample, sequenced in a study of blood T cell repertoires in COVID-19. The protocol was immunoSEQ multiplex PCR, while the TCRdb copy is restricted to in-frame clones and leaves out a portion. The table records about 94,000 clones, about nine tenths of them present only once. The sequencing sample was made of peripheral blood. The receptor source for this set is a woman aged 80 or older with acute or convalescent COVID-19.

This chain joins TRBV3-1 (or the pseudogene TRBV3-2) and TRBJ1-1; 7 bases agree with TRBD1. This CDR3 has 15 amino acids. The germline gives CDR1 LGHDT, CDR2 YNNKEL (reference sequence). The trim removed 2 bases at V and 5 bases at J, leaving 8 bases unmatched. This CDR3 is CASSQPDTGETEAFF. DNA for the CDR3: TGTGCCAGCAGCCAACCTGATACAGGGGAAACTGAAGCTTTCTTT.

In this sample, this clone turned up once. The chain combines TRBV15 with TRBJ2-7; weak D call: TRBD2 (7 bases). This CDR3 contains 15 residues. V lost 5 bases and J 4 bases, leaving 18 bases between the germline ends. Germline V gene sequence: CDR1 LNHNV, CDR2 YYDKDF (reference sequence). CDR3 residues: CATSEGRGARYEQYF. DNA of the CDR3: TGTGCCACCAGCGAGGGCCGGGGGGCAAGATACGAGCAGTACTTC.

V gene TRBV28 combines with J gene TRBJ1-2; TRBD1 matches 8 bases. CDR1 and CDR2 from the germline V gene are MDHEN and SYDVKM. The CDR3 length is 14 residues. With 2 bases clipped from V and 4 bases from J, the junction kept 3 bases outside the gene matches. The CDR3 spells CASSLRTGLYGYTF. The DNA of the CDR3 is TGTGCCAGCAGTTTAAGGACAGGGCTCTATGGCTACACCTTC.

The chain has TRBV9 and TRBJ2-2, with 8 bases aligning to TRBD2. The V segment lost 1 base and the J segment 3 bases; nucleotides outside the gene matches: 11. The CDR3 covers 18 residues. Germline values: CDR1 SGDLS, CDR2 YYNGEE. The CDR3 nucleotides are TGTGCCAGCAGCGTATCTTTTAGGGCGGGAGGCGACACCGGGGAGCTGTTTTTT. Its protein is CASSVSFRAGGDTGELFF.

This rearrangement joins TRBV19 to TRBJ2-5, with 11 bases that match TRBD2. The CDR3 length is 17 residues. V dropped 3 bases and J dropped 5; count of bases not matched to a gene: 11. CDR1 is LNHDA and CDR2 is SQIVND in the germline V gene (reference sequence). In DNA, the CDR3 is TGTGCCAGTAGTATCGGTACTAGCGGGGGCCCTGGGGAGACCCAGTACTTC. This encodes CASSIGTSGGPGETQYF.